The table lists the clone carrying this T cell receptor beta chain with many counts. Its antigen is as yet unknown. A much larger clone lies one base from this, so it may be a read error. The CDR3 spans 13 residues. Trimming shortened V by 5 bases and J by 0 bases, and 4 bases separated the two germline ends. Germline values: CDR1 SGHTA, CDR2 FQGNSA. The entry originates in a study of T cells in Graves' hyperthyroidism and ophthalmopathy. Those patients with uncontrolled infection, other autoimmune disease, pregnancy or lactation were excluded. Clinical symptoms, serum thyroxine and TRAb, thyroid ultrasound and orbital computed tomography together formed the diagnostic basis. Amplified TCR beta CDR3 regions came from RNA transcripts. The HTBI primer set served for first-round RT-PCR of the TCR CDR3. TCRdb analysed the multiplex PCR reads with MiXCR anew, one entry per CDR3 protein. The table shows about 500,000 distinct CDR3 sequences, with 40% to 50% occurring only once.

The study, taken as a whole, reports: Blood samples included most of the expanded thyroid clonotypes exceeding 0.001.

The chain combines TRBV7-2 with TRBJ1-4, with unresolved D. Sequenced sample: peripheral blood or thyroid tissue (not recorded which). The source of this sequence is an adult woman with Graves' disease, either hyperthyroidism or ophthalmopathy (not recorded which). CDR3 in DNA: TGTGCCAGCAGCAAGGCAACTAATGAAAAACTGTTTTTT. Translated: CASSKATNEKLFF.